This T cell receptor beta chain came from a study of blood T cell repertoires in COVID-19. After removal of 6 bases from V and 7 bases from J, the junction contained 7 bases not matched to a gene. The CDR3 length is 13 residues. Germline CDR1 reads PRHDT; CDR2 reads FYEKMQ (reference sequence). Measured with immunoSEQ multiplex PCR; TCRdb has only the in-frame clones, and not every one. This table has around 330,000 clones, 85% to 90% appearing once. This TCR was recovered from a woman between 50 and 59 years old with active or convalescent COVID-19. The source material was peripheral blood. This chain uses TRBV13 with TRBJ1-2, with 8 bases aligning to TRBD1. CDR3 nucleotide sequence: TGTGCCAGCAGTTATCAGGGGGCTGGTGGCTACACCTTC. Translating gives CASSYQGAGGYTF.